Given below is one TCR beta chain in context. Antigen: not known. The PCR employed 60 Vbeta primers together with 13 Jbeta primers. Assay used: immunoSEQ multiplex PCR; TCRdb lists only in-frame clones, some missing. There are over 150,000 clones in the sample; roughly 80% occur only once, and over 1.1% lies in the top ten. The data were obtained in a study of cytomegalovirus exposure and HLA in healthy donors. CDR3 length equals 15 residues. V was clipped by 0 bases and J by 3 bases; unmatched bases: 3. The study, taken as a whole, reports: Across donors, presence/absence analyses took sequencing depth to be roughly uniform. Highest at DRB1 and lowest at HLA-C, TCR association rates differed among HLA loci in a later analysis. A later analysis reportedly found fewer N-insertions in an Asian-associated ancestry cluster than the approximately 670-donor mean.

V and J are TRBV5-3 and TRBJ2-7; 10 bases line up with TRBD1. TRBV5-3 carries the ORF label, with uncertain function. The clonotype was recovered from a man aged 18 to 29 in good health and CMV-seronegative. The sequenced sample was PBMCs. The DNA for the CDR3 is TGTGCCAGAAGCTTGGGGACAGGGGGGGTCTACGAGCAGTACTTC. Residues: CARSLGTGGVYEQYF.